This T cell receptor (beta chain) appears in the sequencing data of a study of patients and donors after allogeneic stem cell transplantation. TCRdb processed the RT-PCR reads anew with MiXCR; each CDR3 protein has one entry. The sample yields 150,000 to 200,000 distinct CDR3 sequences, approximately 31% seen once. V shed 6 bases and J 1 base; nucleotides not matched to a gene: 0. The CDR3 sequence is 13 residues long. Germline-derived CDR1 and CDR2 are ENHRY and SYGVKD. V and J are TRBV10-3 and TRBJ2-4, with 7 bases fitting TRBD2. This TCR was sampled from a human donor who was either an allogeneic HSCT recipient or a stem cell or donor lymphocyte infusion donor (not recorded which). It is not recorded whose cells these are; they may come from a transplant donor. Sequencing used blood, either unsorted or a sorted T cell fraction (not recorded which). For the CDR3, the DNA is TGTGCCATCAGCGGGGGGGCCAAAAACATTCAGTACTTC. Encoded protein: CAISGGAKNIQYF.